This T cell receptor beta chain comes out of a study of blood T cell repertoires in COVID-19 (TCRdb year 2020). For the study in its entirety: Collaborator samples came from the United States, Italy and Spain and covered acute and convalescent phases of COVID-19. The prospective study material was composed of cDNA or gDNA derived from T cells, B-cell-depleted T cells, or PBMCs. The dataset comprised deeply sampled blood TCRbeta repertoires from subjects exposed to, actively infected with, or recovered from COVID-19. The repertoires were released in a freely available public database intended as a resource for research on the immune response to SARS-CoV-2. Samples came from the ongoing ImmuneRACE study (first 160 participants) plus 1,254 subjects from 6 global collaborators. Sample metadata almost always included a de-identified subject ID, COVID-19 status, age in years and sex. Where available, HLA class I and class II types were obtained from metadata supplied by the sample provider rather than from assay-based typing. General findings and caveats noted by the study authors: The amount of clinical and demographic metadata varied by source and participant and was provided uncurated.

For this clone: It lacks a known antigen. One base away there is no much larger clone; base qualities are not given.

Enrolling through a virtual design, the prospective study's participants ranged in age from about 18 to 89 years and lived across about two dozen United States geographic areas. Cohort assignment in the prospective study relied on participant-reported clinical history from a screening survey and a study questionnaire. Recovered participants in ImmuneRACE Cohort 3 were defined as having two consecutive negative NP/OP PCR tests, clearance from a healthcare professional, or resolution of symptoms. Mobile phlebotomists in the prospective study collected whole blood, serum and a nasopharyngeal or oropharyngeal swab from every participant. Participants in the prospective study had the option to provide additional blood draws and questionnaires over an approximately 2-month period. Blood samples from the prospective study were shipped frozen or at room temperature prior to DNA extraction. The immunoSEQ Assay, a bias-controlled multiplex PCR, was used to amplify TCRbeta CDR3 regions from genomic DNA. As for the authors' bioinformatics: Nucleated cell counts per sample were estimated from amplification of reference gene primers within the assay. Sequence reads were collapsed and filtered to measure the absolute abundance of every unique TCRbeta CDR3 rearrangement. For each sample, productive Simpson clonality was calculated by taking the square root of Simpson's diversity index across productive rearrangements. TCRdb took over this immuneACCESS table, retaining in-frame rearrangements with V and J assigned. Such tables are incomplete; in checked studies, under half of the missing clones stem from an unresolved V gene, and the remainder is unexplained. The DNA gave D and trimming, while V, J and clone size come from that table. Present in this sample are 180,000 or so clones, 85% of which were seen just once. More than 5% of the sample belongs to the ten largest clones.

The CDR3 measures 20 amino acids from cysteine to phenylalanine. Kept here is only the CDR3 DNA, which spans 60 bases and is read in frame from base 1. CDR1 is given as SGHAT and CDR2 as FQNNGV, both from the germline V gene. V is clipped by 0 bases and J by 2 bases, and the sequence between their germline boundaries is 25 bases long. This sequence originates from a man aged 35-49 years who had recovered from COVID-19. Rearrangement joined TRBV11-2 to TRBJ1-2; TRBD1 is a weak D gene call, 5 bases matching. Sequenced sample: PBMCs or T cells enriched from blood (not recorded which). The CDR3 reads as follows: CASSLDLIRPGQFENYGYTF. The nucleotide sequence is given as TGTGCCAGCAGCTTAGATCTAATACGGCCAGGGCAATTCGAAAACTATGGCTACACCTTC.